A selection of T cell receptor beta chains follows, all from one sample in a study of blood T cell repertoires in COVID-19. The table came from immunoSEQ multiplex PCR; TCRdb's copy has only in-frame clones and leaves some out. The sample contains some 20,000 clones, approximately 89% of which appear only once. The specimen was peripheral blood. These receptors all stem from a human donor in a cohort sampled during active COVID-19. CDR3s include the opening cysteine and the closing phenylalanine or tryptophan. The order of the fields is V gene, clone size, J gene, CDR3 protein. Clone sizes are given selectively: once, few, many, or a class where the clone is expanded.

TRBV18	NA	TRBJ2-7	CASSRSGSPYEQYF
TRBV7-2	NA	TRBJ2-7	CASSPQAGEQYF
TRBV5-1	NA	TRBJ1-1	CASSLVVPNTEAFF
TRBV11-2	once	TRBJ2-5	CASSLVIGYRETQYF
TRBV24-1	NA	TRBJ2-2	CATSAQNRELAGELFF
TRBV5-1	few	TRBJ2-7	CASSLLSGSSYEQYF
TRBV6-5	NA	TRBJ2-2	CASTNGGVGTGELFF
TRBV18	NA	TRBJ2-3	CASSLDRGGTDTQYF
TRBV9	NA	TRBJ2-7	CASSEGLAGYEQYF
TRBV19	NA	TRBJ2-1	CASSTIHRGAGGNEQFF
TRBV5-1	NA	TRBJ2-1	CASSLTSGSSYNEQFF
TRBV7-6	NA	TRBJ1-3	CASSPDVTGGYGNTIYF
TRBV7-2	NA	TRBJ2-1	CASSLEGDRVISYNEQFF
TRBV30	NA	TRBJ1-5	CAWRADRNNQPQHF
TRBV5-1	NA	TRBJ1-3	CASSLAGGRFGNTIYF
TRBV9	NA	TRBJ2-3	CASSGPAGVGDTQYF
TRBV5-1	NA	TRBJ2-2	CASSLYRVSGELFF
TRBV5-4	NA	TRBJ2-1	CASSPPARSYNEQFF
TRBV28	NA	TRBJ1-1	CASLDRVTEAFF
TRBV2	NA	TRBJ1-1	CASNRVNTEAFF
TRBV5-1	NA	TRBJ1-2	CASSGRTANYGYTF
TRBV7-3	NA	TRBJ2-2	CASSPGQYGELFF
TRBV15	NA	TRBJ1-1	CATSRDRYTEAFF
TRBV7-9	NA	TRBJ2-5	CASSLTVQETQYF
TRBV19	NA	TRBJ2-5	CASSIRGQGKETQYF
TRBV30	NA	TRBJ2-7	CAWTPGRDSYEQYF
TRBV2	NA	TRBJ2-7	CASAGLAGGSYEQYF
TRBV24-1	NA	TRBJ2-3	CATGSWRETADTQYF
TRBV4-1	NA	TRBJ1-1	CASSQFHPTGPNTEAFF
TRBV7-6	NA	TRBJ2-5	CASSLDIGSAAQYF
TRBV7-9	NA	TRBJ2-2	CASSFYPTGGELFF
TRBV19	NA	TRBJ2-6	CASSTRQGANVLTF
TRBV2	NA	TRBJ2-7	CATTRTTSGSDEQYF
TRBV27	NA	TRBJ2-7	CASRKNRVEQYF
TRBV29-1	NA	TRBJ2-7	CSVVGQGYEQYF
TRBV9	NA	TRBJ1-2	CASSMDRGGYGYTF
TRBV30	NA	TRBJ2-7	CAWSVQRAYEQYF
TRBV2	NA	TRBJ1-5	CASRGAENQPQHF
TRBV29-1	NA	TRBJ1-4	CSVPSGKIREKLFF
TRBV11-2	NA	TRBJ2-7	CASSPLLAGVSTEQYF
TRBV9	NA	TRBJ1-2	CASSGGLRDRGFYGYTF
TRBV13	NA	TRBJ2-2	CASSLVKGQANTGELFF
TRBV18	NA	TRBJ2-1	CASSPASQREGEQFF